A single sample is the source of the 21 T cell receptor beta chains below, sequenced in a study of CD8+CD57+ T cells in acquired aplastic anemia. Using genomic DNA as the template, TCR beta VDJ and CDR3 profiling was carried out. TCRdb itself ran the reads through MiXCR, one entry per CDR3 protein. The sample consists of approximately 130,000 distinct CDR3 sequences, around two fifths of them appearing once. Sequencing used sorted CD4+, CD8+, or CD8+CD57+ T cells (not recorded which) from PBMCs. All receptors derive from a human donor in good health, serving as a control.

On this clonotype: This may stem from a read error, because a much larger clone lies one nucleotide away. The genes are TRBV12-3 or TRBV12-4 and TRBJ1-1; D is ambiguous. This CDR3 is 13 amino acids long. CDR3 sequence: CASSLVENTEALF. DNA for the CDR3: TGTGCCAGCAGTTTAGTAGAAAACACTGAAGCTCTCTTT.

This clonotype was seen just once. The CDR3 DNA reads TGCAGCGCTAGCAACAACTACGAGCAGTACTTC. Translating it yields CSASNNYEQYF. This chain joins TRBV29-1 and TRBJ2-7; weak D call: TRBD2 (5 bases). Looked up from germline, CDR1 is SQVTM and CDR2 is ANQGSEA. This CDR3 has 11 amino acids. Between the trimmed V and J ends, which lost 7 bases and 3 bases, there was a span of 10 bases.

Comment on this clonotype: One end of the junction is discordant with germline, which a read error may explain. This sequence joins TRBV12-3 or TRBV12-4 and TRBJ2-1; 7 nucleotides align to TRBD2. This CDR3 is 17 amino acids long. The CDR3 region has the DNA TGTGCCAGCACTTTAGCCAGCTTTGGACTAGGGAGGGATGAGCAGTTCTTC. Amino acid sequence: CASTLASFGLGRDEQFF.

This clonotype has a handful of counts. CDR3 residues: CASSLQYSNQPQHF. CDR3 nucleotides: TGTGCCAGCAGTCTACAGTATAGCAATCAGCCCCAGCATTTT. This chain links TRBV27 with TRBJ1-5; no clear D gene. Germline CDR1 reads MNHEY; CDR2 reads SMNVEV (reference sequence). V was clipped by 5 bases and J by 0 bases, with 8 bases between them. This CDR3 region has 14 residues.

The V and J genes are TRBV12-3 or TRBV12-4 and TRBJ1-1, with TRBD1 as a possible D gene (6 bases). The V and J ends lost 7 bases and 5 bases respectively, with 17 bases between them. This CDR3 has 14 amino acids. DNA of the CDR3: TGTGCCAGCACCCAGGGGCAGGGGCTAACTGAAGCTTTCTTT. This encodes CASTQGQGLTEAFF.

This clonotype was seen more than once but under ten times. V usage is TRBV18 and J usage is TRBJ2-1; TRBD1 or TRBD2 may be the D gene (5 bases each). Germline lookup yields CDR1 KGHSH and CDR2 LQKENI. The CDR3 is made up of 14 amino acids. V shed 2 bases and J shed 9 bases, with 14 bases lying between them. CDR3 DNA: TGTGCCAGCTCACCAGGATCCCCGAGGGGTGAGCAGTTCTTC. Translating it yields CASSPGSPRGEQFF. The variable domain in full, with the rest retrieved from reference TRBV18 and TRBJ2-1, is NAGVMQNPRHLVRRRGQEARLRCSPMKGHSHVYWYRQLPEEGLKFMVYLQKENIIDESGMPKERFSAEFPKEGPSILRIQQVVRGDSAAYFCASSPGSPRGEQFFGPGTRLTVL.

This clonotype was recorded a few times. The chain recombines TRBV5-6 with TRBJ1-5; no firm D call. With 0 bases removed from V and 0 bases from J, the gap between germline ends came to 4 bases. Germline V CDR1 and CDR2: SGHDT, YYEEEE. This CDR3 is built from 14 residues. The CDR3, as DNA: TGTGCCAGCAGCTTGGGTCTTAGCAATCAGCCCCAGCATTTT. Its translation: CASSLGLSNQPQHF.

V and J are TRBV11-1 and TRBJ2-3, with TRBD2 matching 12 bases. V was clipped by 6 bases and J by 6 bases; unmatched bases: 7. The CDR3 is 15 residues long. Germline CDR1 reads SGHAT; CDR2 reads FQDESV (reference sequence). CDR3 loop: CASSPSGGAWDTQYF. CDR3 bases: TGTGCCAGCAGTCCTAGCGGGGGGGCCTGGGATACGCAGTATTTT.

V gene TRBV19 combines with J gene TRBJ1-1; D uncertain. CDR3 size: 14 residues. CDR1 and CDR2 from the germline V gene are LNHDA and SQIVND (reference sequence). V gave up 6 bases and J gave up 2 bases, with 13 bases separating them. The CDR3 here is CASSMDVPNTEAFF. The CDR3 DNA follows: TGTGCCAGTAGCATGGATGTCCCTAACACTGAAGCTTTCTTT.

This clonotype has ten or more counts. V and J are TRBV11-1 and TRBJ2-1, with 8 positions matching TRBD2. With V trimmed by 5 bases and J by 7 bases, 16 bases remained unmatched. The CDR3 runs 17 residues. Germline CDR1 is SGHAT and CDR2 is FQDESV (reference sequence). The CDR3: CASSPGTRGDRGNEQFF. The CDR3, as DNA: TGTGCCAGCAGCCCTGGGACTAGAGGGGACCGAGGGAATGAGCAGTTCTTC. The full variable domain, its missing parts supplied by reference TRBV11-1 and TRBJ2-1, is EAEVAQSPRYKITEKSQAVAFWCDPISGHATLYWYRQILGQGPELLVQFQDESVVDDSQLPKDRFSAERLKGVDSTLKIQPAELGDSAMYLCASSPGTRGDRGNEQFFGPGTRLTVL.

The chain links TRBV20-1 to TRBJ1-2; D is unresolved. The V and J ends lost 0 bases and 0 bases respectively, with 8 bases between them. Germline V gene lookup returns CDR1 DFQATT and CDR2 SNEGSKA (reference sequence). The CDR3 has 14 amino acids. The CDR3 spells CSARDSLTNYGYTF. DNA of the CDR3: TGCAGTGCTAGAGATTCATTAACTAACTATGGCTACACCTTC.

The sample holds a few counts of this clonotype. A read error is possible here, since a much larger clone lies one base away. The chain has TRBV19 and TRBJ1-2; D ambiguous. The germline V gene has CDR1 LNHDA and CDR2 SQIVND (reference sequence). This CDR3 spans 13 amino acids. V shed 4 bases and J shed 2 bases, with 8 bases lying between them. The CDR3 here is CASSTKWNYGYTF. The DNA for the CDR3 is TGTGCCAGTAGTACTAAGTGGAACTATGGCTACACCTTC.

This sequence joins TRBV29-1 and TRBJ1-2, with D possibly being TRBD1 (6 bases). Trimming shortened V by 7 bases and J by 4 bases, and 13 bases separated the two germline ends. Germline V gene sequence: CDR1 SQVTM, CDR2 ANQGSEA. CDR3 length equals 12 residues. The CDR3 here is CSAGAQGYGYTF. CDR3 bases: TGCAGCGCCGGGGCACAGGGCTATGGCTACACCTTC.

This chain links TRBV13 with TRBJ2-2, with TRBD2 matching 14 bases. V lost 5 bases and J lost 4; bases outside the gene matches: 12. Germline V gene sequence: CDR1 PRHDT, CDR2 FYEKMQ (reference sequence). The CDR3 extends over 19 amino acids. The CDR3 region is CASSPEPGLAGAGTGELFF. The DNA of the CDR3 is TGTGCCAGCAGCCCCGAGCCGGGACTAGCGGGAGCGGGCACCGGGGAGCTGTTTTTT.

The chain joins TRBV2 to TRBJ2-1, with 15 nucleotides matching TRBD2. Looked up from germline, CDR1 is SNHLY and CDR2 is FYNNEI. The CDR3 length is 14 residues. The DNA for the CDR3 is TGTGCTAAGGCCGGGACTAGCGGGAGGAATGAGCAGTTCTTC. The encoded protein is CAKAGTSGRNEQFF.

This chain links TRBV19 with TRBJ2-7; D gene uncertain. Germline CDR1 LNHDA, CDR2 SQIVND (reference sequence). Trimming took 6 bases from V and 2 from J, leaving 17 bases between them. The CDR3 extends over 15 amino acids. The CDR3 DNA sequence: TGTGCCAGTAGGTCAGCGAGTTCAACGCCCTACGAGCAGTACTTC. Translating it yields CASRSASSTPYEQYF.

The chain uses TRBV11-2 and TRBJ2-2; D is perhaps TRBD1 or TRBD2 (6 bases each). Trimming stripped 4 bases from V and 3 bases from J, with 18 bases between. Germline-derived CDR1 and CDR2 are SGHAT and FQNNGV. There are 17 residues in the CDR3. In nucleotides, the CDR3 is TGTGCCAGCAGCTCTAGGGGGGCTAGCCGACACACCGGGGAGCTGTTTTTT. It yields the protein CASSSRGASRHTGELFF.

This clonotype was recorded a few times. V usage is TRBV18 and J usage is TRBJ2-3; unclear D gene. The CDR3 contains 16 residues. CDR1 KGHSH and CDR2 LQKENI come from the germline V gene. V was cut by 0 bases and J by 0 bases, with 10 bases left in between. This CDR3 is CASSPPVGSSTDTQYF. For the CDR3, the DNA is TGTGCCAGCTCACCACCGGTGGGCAGCAGCACAGATACGCAGTATTTT.

This clonotype was counted many times. The chain uses TRBV20-1 and TRBJ2-2, with D perhaps matching TRBD1 or TRBD2 (5 bases each). Germline lookup yields CDR1 DFQATT and CDR2 SNEGSKA (reference sequence). With 3 bases removed from V and 0 bases from J, the gap between germline ends came to 14 bases. The CDR3 runs to 16 residues. CDR3 in DNA: TGCAGTGCTAGCTCTTCCGGGGCCCCGAACACCGGGGAGCTGTTTTTT. This encodes CSASSSGAPNTGELFF.

This clonotype was recorded at least ten times. The rearrangement links TRBV5-4 to TRBJ2-6; 7 bases map to TRBD1. J was trimmed by 1 base and V by 3 bases; bases with no gene match: 7. The CDR3 covers 17 residues. Germline values: CDR1 SGHNT, CDR2 YYREEE (reference sequence). CDR3 amino acids: CASSSGQYLSGANVLTF. CDR3 nucleotide sequence: TGTGCCAGCAGCTCGGGACAGTATCTGTCTGGGGCCAACGTCCTGACTTTC.

This clonotype was seen many times. The rearrangement uses TRBV6-1 and TRBJ1-6; D is unclear. Germline CDR1 and CDR2: MNHNS and SASEGT. Trimming cost V 0 bases and J 0 bases, with 3 bases left between them. The CDR3 covers 15 residues. CDR3 residues: CASSEASSYNSPLHF. CDR3 DNA sequence: TGTGCCAGCAGTGAAGCGAGCTCCTATAATTCACCCCTCCACTTT.